Listed below are T cell receptor beta chains from one sample, sequenced in a study of blood T cell repertoires in COVID-19. Generated by immunoSEQ multiplex PCR, the TCRdb table keeps only in-frame clones and is missing some. Here the sample spans roughly 200,000 clones, about 87% being singletons. The sequencing sample was made of PBMCs or T cells enriched from blood (not recorded which). These receptors were obtained from a man aged 25-45 years who had recovered from COVID-19. The CDR3 runs from the conserved cysteine through the conserved F or W. A D gene is named only where the DNA matches it firmly. Size tells how often a clone was seen (once, few, many) or the class of an expanded clone, and some rows leave it out.

abundance	v_gene	d_gene	j_gene	CDR3nt	CDR3aa
.	TRBV11-2	TRBD1	TRBJ1-1	TGTGCCAGCAGCTTAGCCCCGGACAGGGCTGAAGCTTTCTTT	CASSLAPDRAEAFF
once	TRBV28	TRBD2	TRBJ2-3	TGTGCCAGCAGTTCGGCCGGCTCTAGCGGGAGTCTTGTCGCAGATACGCAGTATTTT	CASSSAGSSGSLVADTQYF
.	TRBV30	.	TRBJ1-5	TGTGCCTGGGGAACAGGGACGGTCAATCAGCCCCAGCATTTT	CAWGTGTVNQPQHF
.	TRBV18	TRBD2	TRBJ2-1	TGTGCCAGCTCCCCGCTAGCGGGGGCCCCAGTCGGGGGCAATGAGCAGTTCTTC	CASSPLAGAPVGGNEQFF
.	TRBV4-1	.	TRBJ2-7	TGCGCCAGCAGCCACAGTGGGGGGATCAGCTCCTACGAGCAGTACTTC	CASSHSGGISSYEQYF
.	TRBV11-2	.	TRBJ2-7	TGTGCCAGCAGGGTTCCGGGACCCGGGGGAGAGCAGTACTTC	CASRVPGPGGEQYF
.	TRBV5-1	.	TRBJ2-3	TGCGCCAGCAGCTCAGGGGGGAGCAGTACAGATACGCAGTATTTT	CASSSGGSSTDTQYF
many	TRBV5-8	TRBD2	TRBJ2-1	TGTGCCACCCGACGGCCTAGCGAGCGGGAGGGTTCCAATGAGCAGTTCTTC	CATRRPSEREGSNEQFF
.	TRBV5-1	TRBD1	TRBJ1-4	TGCGCCAGCAGCTTGGCCGGGACAGTGAATGAAAAACTGTTTTTT	CASSLAGTVNEKLFF
.	TRBV6-5	.	TRBJ2-7	TGTGCCAGCAGGGAGGACGGCGGGACTCCCTACGAGCAGTACTTC	CASREDGGTPYEQYF
.	TRBV7-2	TRBD2	TRBJ2-1	TGTGCCAGCAGCTTAGTTAGCGGGGGACGCTCCTACAATGAGCAGTTCTTC	CASSLVSGGRSYNEQFF
.	TRBV11-3	TRBD1	TRBJ2-2	TGTGCCAGCAGCAGACAGGGGGCCACCGGGGAGCTGTTTTTT	CASSRQGATGELFF
.	TRBV29-1	.	TRBJ1-5	TGCAGCGTTTTCCCAGGAGATACGGGGTCTCAGCCCCAGCATTTT	CSVFPGDTGSQPQHF
once	TRBV2	TRBD1	TRBJ2-3	TGTGCCAGCAGGACAGGGGGCAACACAGATACGCAGTATTTT	CASRTGGNTDTQYF
.	TRBV5-4	.	TRBJ2-5	TGTGCCAGCAGCTGGATCGGGGAAGAGACCCAGTACTTC	CASSWIGEETQYF
.	TRBV3-1/TRBV3-2	.	TRBJ2-7	TGTGCCAGCAGCGAGGGACTGGAGAAGTACGAGCAGTACTTC	CASSEGLEKYEQYF
.	TRBV28	TRBD2	TRBJ2-7	TGTGCCAGCAGTACAATAGCGGGAGCTTCCTACGAGCAGTACTTC	CASSTIAGASYEQYF
.	TRBV5-1	.	TRBJ2-7	TGCGCCAGCAGCTTGGTACAGAACTACGAGCAGTACTTC	CASSLVQNYEQYF
.	TRBV29-1	TRBD1	TRBJ2-3	TGCAGCGTTGGAGGGGGCAGCACAGATACGCAGTATTTT	CSVGGGSTDTQYF
.	TRBV19	TRBD2	TRBJ2-3	TGTGCCAGTAGTGTCGGGGGTAGCGGGAGTGGTACAGATACGCAGTATTTT	CASSVGGSGSGTDTQYF
few	TRBV6-4	TRBD2	TRBJ2-7	TGTGCCAGCAGGGTCTCCCGGACTAGCGGGAGTTCCTACGAGCAGTACTTC	CASRVSRTSGSSYEQYF
.	TRBV7-9	.	TRBJ1-4	TGTGCCAGCAGCCCAAAGACAGGCCAAATGGAAAAACTGTTTTTT	CASSPKTGQMEKLFF
.	TRBV9	TRBD2	TRBJ2-7	TGTGCCAGCAGCTTTAGCGGGAGGTCCGACGAGCAGTACTTC	CASSFSGRSDEQYF
.	TRBV24-1	TRBD2	TRBJ2-5	TGTGCCACCAGTGATTTGACTAGCGGGGCACAAGAGACCCAGTACTTC	CATSDLTSGAQETQYF
.	TRBV28	.	TRBJ1-5	TGTGCCAGCACCTCCGGGAGGGTTCCCCCCCAGCATTTT	CASTSGRVPPQHF
.	TRBV10-3	.	TRBJ1-5	TGTGCCATACGAACAGGGAATCAGCCCCAGCATTTT	CAIRTGNQPQHF
.	TRBV3-1/TRBV3-2	.	TRBJ2-3	TGTGCCAGCAGTCAGAGATTCGGGGGCACAGATACGCAGTATTTT	CASSQRFGGTDTQYF
.	TRBV6-5	TRBD1	TRBJ2-7	TGTGCCAGCAGCGGGACAGGAAGGGGCGAGCAGTACTTC	CASSGTGRGEQYF
.	TRBV28	TRBD2	TRBJ2-1	TGTGCCAGCAGCTCCCCACGGACTAGCGGCCTTTGGAATGAGCAGTTCTTC	CASSSPRTSGLWNEQFF
.	TRBV13	.	TRBJ2-6	TGTGCCAGCAGCCCCCAGGGATCTGGGGCCAACGTCCTGACTTTC	CASSPQGSGANVLTF
.	TRBV7-2	TRBD1	TRBJ1-4	TGTGCCAGCCGGACAGGGGGGCACGAAAAACTGTTTTTT	CASRTGGHEKLFF
.	TRBV7-9	TRBD1	TRBJ1-2	TGTGCCAGCAGCTTAGCGGACAGGGCTCAAGGCTACACCTTC	CASSLADRAQGYTF
.	TRBV7-2	.	TRBJ2-3	TGTGCCAGCAGCTCAAGCGGGTTAGTGACAGATACGCAGTATTTT	CASSSSGLVTDTQYF
.	TRBV5-8	TRBD2	TRBJ2-1	TGTGCCAGCAGCTTGGGGACTAGCGGGAGCTCCTACAATGAGCAGTTCTTC	CASSLGTSGSSYNEQFF
.	TRBV9	.	TRBJ2-1	TGTGCCAGCAGCGTAGATGGGGGCTACCAGTACGAGCAGTTCTTC	CASSVDGGYQYEQFF
few	TRBV11-2	.	TRBJ2-7	TGTGCCAGCAGCTTCAACAGGGACTCCTACGAGCAGTACTTC	CASSFNRDSYEQYF
.	TRBV10-3	TRBD2	TRBJ2-2	TGTGCCATCAGTGTAGCCGAGCGGGAGTACACCGGGGAGCTGTTTTTT	CAISVAEREYTGELFF
.	TRBV11-2	.	TRBJ2-1	TGTGCCAGCAGCCGGACTGGACTTTATACCAATGAGCAGTTCTTC	CASSRTGLYTNEQFF
.	TRBV5-8	.	TRBJ2-3	TGTGCCAGCAGCTTGGGAGACGGAACTAACACAGATACGCAGTATTTT	CASSLGDGTNTDTQYF
.	TRBV11-2	.	TRBJ2-3	TGTGCCACCGCCATGGGGGGGCGTCAAGATACGCAGTATTTT	CATAMGGRQDTQYF
.	TRBV10-3	TRBD1	TRBJ1-2	TGTGCCATCAGTGAACCCGAGGGGGCGAGAGGCTACACCTTC	CAISEPEGARGYTF
.	TRBV14	.	TRBJ1-3	TGTGCCAGCAGACCCGGAGGGTCTGGAAACACCATATATTTT	CASRPGGSGNTIYF
.	TRBV18	.	TRBJ1-1	TGTGCCAGCTCAGATCCGGCGGGCCAAAACACTGAAGCTTTCTTT	CASSDPAGQNTEAFF
.	TRBV19	TRBD2	TRBJ2-7	TGTGGACTAGCGGATAACGAGCAGTACTTC	CGLADNEQYF
.	TRBV19	TRBD2	TRBJ2-7	TGTGCCAGTAGGGATCTCCTAGCGGCGCGCTACGAGCAGTACTTC	CASRDLLAARYEQYF
.	TRBV5-5	TRBD1	TRBJ1-4	TGTGCCAGCAGCTTAGGGGACAGGGGTGAAAAACTGTTTTTT	CASSLGDRGEKLFF
.	TRBV7-9	.	TRBJ1-3	TGTGCCAGCAGCCCAGGGGCGCAGGGAAACACCATATATTTT	CASSPGAQGNTIYF
.	TRBV30	TRBD1	TRBJ1-2	TGTGCCTGGAGTGGCCCATCCGACAGGGGGCAAAGGTTTGTCACCTTC	CAWSGPSDRGQRFVTF
.	TRBV30	TRBD1	TRBJ2-2	TGTGCCTGGAAGGGACAGGGGTCAGCCACCGGGGAGCTGTTTTTT	CAWKGQGSATGELFF
.	TRBV27	.	TRBJ2-7	TGTGCCAGCAAACGGTTTTCGGGGGGCCCCCTTAATGCGCAGTACTTC	CASKRFSGGPLNAQYF
.	TRBV2	TRBD1	TRBJ1-5	TGTGCCAGCAGCGGACAGGGGGGTGTTCAGCCCCAGCATTTT	CASSGQGGVQPQHF
.	TRBV28	.	TRBJ2-7	TGTGCCAGCAGTTTATTACAGGGCTACGAGCAGTACTTC	CASSLLQGYEQYF
.	TRBV24-1	TRBD1	TRBJ2-3	TGTGCCACCAGTGAACCGGACAGGGCGAAACCCACAGATACGCAGTATTTT	CATSEPDRAKPTDTQYF
.	TRBV2	TRBD1	TRBJ1-6	TGTGCCAGTAGGGGGACAGGGGGTCTTCTTTCACCCCTCCACTTT	CASRGTGGLLSPLHF